What follows is one T cell receptor beta chain and its context. At least ten counts were recorded for this clonotype. Its antigen is unknown. Base qualities are missing; no much larger clone stands one base away. CDR1 and CDR2 (SGHNT, YENEEA) derive from the germline V gene. The trim is 1 base for V and 1 base for J, with a gap of 14 bases between the germline ends. The CDR3 has 16 amino acids, counting the end cysteine and phenylalanine. Only CDR3 DNA is held: 48 bases, read in frame from base 1. This sample stems from a study of T cells in Graves' hyperthyroidism and ophthalmopathy (dated 2019 in TCRdb). For context, the study as a whole: Peripheral blood was sampled at the time of initial diagnosis, prior to any treatment. TCR V-J signatures able to tell the groups apart were searched for in a discovery cohort of 90 to 100 patients, of whom more than 40 had Graves' ophthalmopathy and around 58 had stable Graves' hyperthyroidism. An independent validation cohort of fewer than 20 hyperthyroidism patients and 17 patients who later progressed to ophthalmopathy tested prospective prediction of ophthalmopathy. The approximately 100 discovery patients were divided at random into training and test sets in a 7:3 ratio. In addition, the study compared T-cell repertoires in thyroid tissue and in blood from about 6 Graves' hyperthyroidism patients. Following sampling, methimazole starting at 30 mg daily was given to hyperthyroidism patients, and high-dose intravenous methylprednisolone was given to ophthalmopathy patients. The paper reports TCR Vbeta CDR3 sequencing of some 140 peripheral blood samples: fewer than 50 ophthalmopathy, approximately 74 hyperthyroidism and 17 progressor patients. Broad study findings and their caveats: No statistical method was used to set the sample size in advance, and investigators knew the group allocation. Most expanded thyroid clonotypes (frequency above 0.001) were also found in blood, which suggests that blood repertoires may mirror thyroid immune responses. Ophthalmopathy was separated from stable hyperthyroidism by a 13 V-J signature model, with around 90% sensitivity and roughly 84% specificity obtained in cross-validation and 80%/75% obtained in testing. During validation, the model predicted progression to ophthalmopathy a median of around six months ahead of onset, with almost 71% sensitivity and 72% to 80% specificity.

Stable Graves' hyperthyroidism was defined as no progression to ophthalmopathy during 18 months of follow-up. The hyperthyroidism patients were between 18 and 65 years old and newly diagnosed, with a disease duration of less than 2 months. Patients with uncontrolled infections, other autoimmune diseases, pregnancy or lactation were excluded. Clinical symptoms, serum thyroxine and TRAb, thyroid ultrasound, and orbital computed tomography formed the basis for the diagnoses. Ficoll-Paque density gradient centrifugation was used to isolate PBMCs from about 10 ml of fresh peripheral blood. Total RNA was extracted using Trizol reagent, and RNA quality was assessed on an Agilent 2100 Bioanalyzer. The TCR beta CDR3 regions were amplified from RNA transcripts. A first-round RT-PCR of the TCR CDR3 used the HTBI primer set with the Qiagen OneStep RT-PCR kit. Libraries were constructed in a second round of multiplex PCR, after which size selection and purification were performed. The libraries were sequenced on an Illumina HiSeq2000 using paired-end 100 bp reads. The study's processing was this. SOAPnuke was used to process the raw data, with reads discarded if the reads contained adapters or uncalled bases, had a mean Phred below 15, or lacked an exact constant-primer or identifier match. COPE v1.2.5 was used to merge the high-quality paired reads, and each unique nucleotide sequence was defined as a clonotype. Clonotypes were aligned to IMGT TRBV, TRBD and TRBJ reference segments using MiTCR v1.1. The analysis included only V-J combinations with a frequency above 0.0001, which together covered 99% to 99.2% of the repertoires. The TCS score was defined as the ratio of F50 (clonal expansion) to E x V (chaos), calculated using BLOSUM62-based TCRdist between CDR3 peptides within each V-J. Welch's t-statistics and random forest reduced fewer than 600 V-J features to 10 to 15, which were used in a naive Bayes classifier (R e1071). In-frame beta chains were kept once TCRdb had trimmed the public reads at Q25 with fastp and called clones with MiXCR. Each entry is one CDR3 protein sequence, shown with its most common DNA and genes. TCRdb, not the original authors, processed these V and J calls. The sample table contains more than 650,000 distinct CDR3 sequences; only one count was recorded for less than 15% of them. 10% to 13% of the sample rests with the top ten.

The specimen was blood. The rearrangement joined TRBV11-3 to TRBJ2-7; TRBD2 is a possible D gene, resting on 5 matching bases. The clonotype was recovered from a woman aged 18-29 years with Graves' hyperthyroidism. The DNA sequence is as follows: TGTGCCAGCAGCTTAGGAGGAGGAAACATTTCCTACGAGCAGTACTTC. This encodes CASSLGGGNISYEQYF.